The following is a T cell receptor beta chain sequence with its context. Its antigen is unidentified. Only healthy Caucasians were included as donors. A universal primer site was added by template switching, and unique molecular identifiers were carried by the cDNA. TCRdb used MiXCR to reprocess the 5' RACE reads, holding one entry per CDR3 protein. The table has 240,000 or so distinct CDR3 sequences, more than 9.5% seen once. These data come from a study of identical twins. Findings and limits, study-wide: In drawing conclusions, the study used cross-sectional statistical analysis and did not follow the same donors. Sharing of beta out-of-frame sequences by twins showed a weaker excess.

V lost 5 bases, J lost 9 bases, and 21 bases stayed unmatched. The germline V gene encodes CDR1 LGHNA and CDR2 YNFKEQ. The CDR3 loop spans 19 amino acids. These data were also filed under a second study, of yellow fever vaccine responses in identical twins.

V and J are TRBV4-2 and TRBJ2-7; 14 bases agree with TRBD2. Input material: memory (CD45RO+) T cells sorted from blood. The TCR comes from a young woman in good health. This chain's CDR3 is CASSDVAGTSGSFLDGQYF. The CDR3, as DNA: TGTGCCAGCAGCGATGTAGCCGGGACTAGCGGGAGTTTTTTGGACGGGCAGTACTTC.